This TCR beta chain was recovered during a study of T cells after yellow fever vaccination. Study summary: The SMART-Seq v4 Ultra Low Input method served to prepare the low-cell-number fractions.

This clonotype was observed a few times. What it recognizes is unknown. Whole-study results and caveats: Post-booster samples contained most primary-vaccination clones (around 95% CD4, approximately 88% CD8).

MiXCR, applied by TCRdb to the 5' RACE reads, yields one record per CDR3 protein. The sample records about 300,000 distinct CDR3 sequences, around 3.9% being singletons. V was cut by 2 bases and J by 5 bases, with 20 bases left in between. Germline CDR1 and CDR2: SGHNT and YYREEE (reference sequence). The CDR3 loop spans 16 amino acids. The TCR sequence derives from a man between 18 and 29 years old who received the YFV17D yellow fever vaccine. Sequenced material: PBMCs, taken 5 days after the yellow fever booster vaccination. V gene TRBV5-4 combines with J gene TRBJ2-7, with D possibly being TRBD1 or TRBD2 (6 bases each). CDR3 region: CASSLLSWGALNEQYF. The CDR3 DNA sequence: TGTGCCAGCAGCTTACTGTCATGGGGGGCGCTCAACGAGCAGTACTTC.